This TCR beta chain comes out of a study of T cell clonotyping in hematopoietic cell transplantation. Germline CDR1 LNHDA, CDR2 SQIVND (reference sequence). Trimming took 0 bases from V and 7 from J; bases not matched to a gene: 3. This CDR3 spans 14 amino acids. A note on this clone: As yet, its antigen is unknown.

Study-wide points: Few recipient clonotypes overlapped donors; over 95% were de novo at given depth. CD4 and CD8 repertoire contributions could not be separated without sorting.

Data came from immunoSEQ multiplex PCR; TCRdb stores just in-frame clones and leaves some out. Of more than 10,000 clones listed, 80% to 95% are singletons. Material for sequencing was peripheral blood mononuclear cells. J is TRBJ1-5 and V is TRBV19; 7 bases are shared with TRBD1. This TCR was recovered from a man aged 25 to 40 in good health. Some clones in this sample may be carry-over from other donors' samples. DNA for the CDR3: TGTGCCAGTAGTATAGATTACAGGGGCCAGCCCCAGCATTTT. It codes for CASSIDYRGQPQHF.